This TCR beta chain was identified in a study of cytotoxic CD8 clonotypes in ibrutinib-treated CLL. The wider study: Response samples were taken after a median roughly 12 months of treatment, range 6 to 36.

Assay used: immunoSEQ multiplex PCR; TCRdb lists only in-frame clones, some missing. The sample includes some 200,000 clones, just over 70% seen only once; the top ten take 5.9%. Per germline, CDR1 MNHNY and CDR2 SVGAGI (reference sequence). This CDR3 spans 13 amino acids. The ends were cut back, 4 bases at V and 8 bases at J, with 13 bases in the middle. Material: PBMCs, obtained after 12 months of ibrutinib treatment. The rearrangement uses TRBV6-6 and TRBJ2-3; D remains ambiguous. This clonotype originated in a human donor with chronic lymphocytic leukemia. The CDR3 protein is CASSSTTDPTQYF. For the CDR3, the DNA is TGTGCCAGCAGTTCCACGACTGATCCTACGCAGTATTTT.